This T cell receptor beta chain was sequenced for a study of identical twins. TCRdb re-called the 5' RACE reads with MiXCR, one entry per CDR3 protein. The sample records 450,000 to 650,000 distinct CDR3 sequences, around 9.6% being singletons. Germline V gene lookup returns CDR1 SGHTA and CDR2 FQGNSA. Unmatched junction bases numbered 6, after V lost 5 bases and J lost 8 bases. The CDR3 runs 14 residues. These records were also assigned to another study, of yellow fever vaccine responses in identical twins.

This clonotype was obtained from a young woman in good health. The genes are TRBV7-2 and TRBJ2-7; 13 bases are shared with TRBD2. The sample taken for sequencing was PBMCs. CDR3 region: CASSPGTSGTKQYF. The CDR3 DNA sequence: TGTGCCAGCAGCCCCGGGACTAGCGGGACCAAGCAGTACTTC.